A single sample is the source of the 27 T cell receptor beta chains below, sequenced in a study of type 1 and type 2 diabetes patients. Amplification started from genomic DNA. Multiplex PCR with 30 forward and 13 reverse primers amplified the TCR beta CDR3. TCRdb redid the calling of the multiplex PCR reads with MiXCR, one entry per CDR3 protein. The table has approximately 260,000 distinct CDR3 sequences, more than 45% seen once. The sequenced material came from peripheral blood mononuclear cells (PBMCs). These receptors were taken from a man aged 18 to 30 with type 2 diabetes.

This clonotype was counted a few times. The CDR3 protein is CASSPLNRRETQYF. CDR3 DNA sequence: TGTGCCAGTAGTCCGCTGAACAGGAGAGAGACCCAGTACTTC. V usage is TRBV19 and J usage is TRBJ2-5; D perhaps matches TRBD1 (5 bases). The ends were cut back, 5 bases at V and 4 bases at J, with 14 bases in the middle. This CDR3 region has 14 residues. Germline V gene data show CDR1 as LNHDA and CDR2 as SQIVND (reference sequence).

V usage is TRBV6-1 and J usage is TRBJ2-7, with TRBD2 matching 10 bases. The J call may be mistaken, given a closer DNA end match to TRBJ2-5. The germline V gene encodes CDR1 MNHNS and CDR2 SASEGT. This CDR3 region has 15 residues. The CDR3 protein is CASSGGAGGRETQYF. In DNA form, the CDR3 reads TGTGCCAGCAGTGGCGGAGCGGGGGGGAGAGAGACCCAGTACTTC.

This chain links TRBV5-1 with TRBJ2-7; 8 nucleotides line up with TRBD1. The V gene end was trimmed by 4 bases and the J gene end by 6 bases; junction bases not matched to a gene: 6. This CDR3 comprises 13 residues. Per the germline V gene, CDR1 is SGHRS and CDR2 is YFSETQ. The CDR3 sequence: CASSIQGAGEQYF. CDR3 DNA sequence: TGCGCCAGCAGCATCCAGGGGGCAGGCGAGCAGTACTTC.

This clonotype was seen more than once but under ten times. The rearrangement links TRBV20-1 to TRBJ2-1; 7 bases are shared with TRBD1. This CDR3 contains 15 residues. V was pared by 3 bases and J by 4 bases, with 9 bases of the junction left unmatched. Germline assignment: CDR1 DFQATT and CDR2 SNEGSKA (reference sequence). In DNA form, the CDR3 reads TGCAGTGCTAGTACAAAGGGGGCGCAGTACAATGAGCAGTTCTTC. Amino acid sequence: CSASTKGAQYNEQFF.

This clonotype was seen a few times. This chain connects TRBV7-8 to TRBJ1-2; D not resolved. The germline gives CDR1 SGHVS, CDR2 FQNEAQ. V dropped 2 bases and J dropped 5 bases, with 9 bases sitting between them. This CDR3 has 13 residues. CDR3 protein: CASSLIPLYGYTF. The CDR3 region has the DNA TGTGCCAGCAGCTTAATCCCCCTTTATGGCTACACCTTC.

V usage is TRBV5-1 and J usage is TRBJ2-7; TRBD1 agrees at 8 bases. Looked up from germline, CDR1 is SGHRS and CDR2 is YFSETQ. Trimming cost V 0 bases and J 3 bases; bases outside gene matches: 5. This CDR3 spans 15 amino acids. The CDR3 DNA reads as TGCGCCAGCAGCTTGGTTGGGACAGGCCTCTACGAGCAGTACTTC. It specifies CASSLVGTGLYEQYF. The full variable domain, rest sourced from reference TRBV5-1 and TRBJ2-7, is KAGVTQTPRYLIKTRGQQVTLSCSPISGHRSVSWYQQTPGQGLQFLFEYFSETQRNKGNFPGRFSGRQFSNSRSEMNVSTLELGDSALYLCASSLVGTGLYEQYFGPGTRLTVT.

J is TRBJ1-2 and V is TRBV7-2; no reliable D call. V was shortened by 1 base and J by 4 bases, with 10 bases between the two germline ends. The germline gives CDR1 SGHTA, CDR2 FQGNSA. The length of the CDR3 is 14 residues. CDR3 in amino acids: CASSLGQLSYGYTF. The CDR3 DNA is TGTGCCAGCAGCTTAGGTCAGCTTAGCTATGGCTACACCTTC.

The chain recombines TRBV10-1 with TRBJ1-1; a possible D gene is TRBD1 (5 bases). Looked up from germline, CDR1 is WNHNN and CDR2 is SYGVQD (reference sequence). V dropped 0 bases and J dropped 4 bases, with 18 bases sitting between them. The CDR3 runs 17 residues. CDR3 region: CASSESLYGALGTEAFF. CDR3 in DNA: TGCGCCAGCAGTGAGTCCTTGTATGGGGCTTTGGGCACTGAAGCTTTCTTT.

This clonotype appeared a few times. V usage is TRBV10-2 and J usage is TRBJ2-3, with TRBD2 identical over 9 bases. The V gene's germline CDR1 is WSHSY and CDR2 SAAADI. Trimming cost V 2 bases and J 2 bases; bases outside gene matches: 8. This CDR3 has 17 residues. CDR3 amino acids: CASSEPTSGWDTDTQYF. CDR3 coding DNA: TGCGCCAGCAGTGAGCCCACTAGCGGGTGGGACACAGATACGCAGTATTTT.

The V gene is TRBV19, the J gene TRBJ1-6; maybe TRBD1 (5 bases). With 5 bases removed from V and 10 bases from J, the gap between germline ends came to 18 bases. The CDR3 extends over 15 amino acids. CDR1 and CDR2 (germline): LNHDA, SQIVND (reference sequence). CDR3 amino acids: CASSAASRAGSPLHF. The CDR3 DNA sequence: TGTGCCAGTAGTGCCGCCAGCAGGGCCGGGTCACCCCTCCACTTT.

The CDR3: CASGLHSSYNEQFF. CDR3 nucleotide sequence: TGTGCTAGTGGTTTGCACAGCTCCTACAATGAGCAGTTCTTC. The chain has TRBV12-5 and TRBJ2-1, with no clear D. Trimming cost V 2 bases and J 0 bases, with 5 bases left between them. Looked up from germline, CDR1 is LGHNT and CDR2 is FRNRAP. This CDR3 contains 14 residues.

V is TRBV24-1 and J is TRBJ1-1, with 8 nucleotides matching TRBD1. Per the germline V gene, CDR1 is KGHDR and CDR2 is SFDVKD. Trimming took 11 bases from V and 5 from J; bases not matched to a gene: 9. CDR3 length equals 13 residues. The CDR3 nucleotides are TGTGCCAGCAAGCAGGGGGCGTTGACTGAAGCTTTCTTT. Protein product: CASKQGALTEAFF.

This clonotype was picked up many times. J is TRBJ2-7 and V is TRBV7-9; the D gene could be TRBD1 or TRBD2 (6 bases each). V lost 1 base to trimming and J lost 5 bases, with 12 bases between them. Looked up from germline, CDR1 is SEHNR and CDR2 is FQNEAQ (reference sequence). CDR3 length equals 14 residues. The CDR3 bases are TGTGCCAGCAGCTTAGAGGGGGGAGTGCACGAGCAGTACTTC. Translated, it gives CASSLEGGVHEQYF.

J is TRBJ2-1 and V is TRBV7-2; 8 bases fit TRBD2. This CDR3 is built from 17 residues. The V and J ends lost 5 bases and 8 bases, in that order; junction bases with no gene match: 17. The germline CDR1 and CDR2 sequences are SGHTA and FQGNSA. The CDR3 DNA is TGTGCCAGCAGCCTCCGTAAAGCGGGGGTATATATTGATGAGCAGTTCTTC. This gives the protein CASSLRKAGVYIDEQFF. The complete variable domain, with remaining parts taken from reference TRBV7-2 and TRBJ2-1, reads GAGVSQSPSNKVTEKGKDVELRCDPISGHTALYWYRQSLGQGLEFLIYFQGNSAPDKSGLPSDRFSAERTGGSVSTLTIQRTQQEDSAVYLCASSLRKAGVYIDEQFFGPGTRLTVL.

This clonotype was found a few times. The CDR3 DNA reads as TGTGCCAGCAGCTTAGTCTCGGGGAGCGCGTTAGAGACCCAGTACTTC. It is translated as CASSLVSGSALETQYF. V usage is TRBV7-2 and J usage is TRBJ2-5, with a tentative D call TRBD2 (5 bases). This CDR3 contains 16 residues. Germline V gene data show CDR1 as SGHTA and CDR2 as FQGNSA. With 1 base removed from V and 4 bases from J, the gap between germline ends came to 16 bases.

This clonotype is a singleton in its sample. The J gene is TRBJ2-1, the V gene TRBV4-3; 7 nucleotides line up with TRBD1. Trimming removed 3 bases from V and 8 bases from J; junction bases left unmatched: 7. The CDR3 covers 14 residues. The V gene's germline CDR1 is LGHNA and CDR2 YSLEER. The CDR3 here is CASSHETGTDEQFF. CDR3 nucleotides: TGCGCCAGCAGCCATGAGACCGGGACAGATGAGCAGTTCTTC.

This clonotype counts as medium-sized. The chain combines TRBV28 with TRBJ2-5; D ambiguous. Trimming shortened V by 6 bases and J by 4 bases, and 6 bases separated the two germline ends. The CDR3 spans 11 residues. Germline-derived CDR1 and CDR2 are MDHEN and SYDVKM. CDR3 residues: CASSLGETQYF. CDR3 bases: TGTGCCAGCAGCTTAGGAGAGACCCAGTACTTC.

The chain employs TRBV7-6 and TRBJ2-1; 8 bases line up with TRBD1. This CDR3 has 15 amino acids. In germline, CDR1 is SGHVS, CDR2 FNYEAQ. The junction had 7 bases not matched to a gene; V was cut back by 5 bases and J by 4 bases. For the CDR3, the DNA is TGTGCCAGCAGCCAACGGGGACAGGTATACAATGAGCAGTTCTTC. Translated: CASSQRGQVYNEQFF.

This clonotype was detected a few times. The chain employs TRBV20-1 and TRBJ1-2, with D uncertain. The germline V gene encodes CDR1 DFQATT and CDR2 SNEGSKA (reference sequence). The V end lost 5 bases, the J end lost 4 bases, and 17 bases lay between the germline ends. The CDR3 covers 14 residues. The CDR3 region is CSAPSIHEAYGYTF. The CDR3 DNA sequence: TGCAGTGCTCCTTCGATCCACGAAGCCTATGGCTACACCTTC.

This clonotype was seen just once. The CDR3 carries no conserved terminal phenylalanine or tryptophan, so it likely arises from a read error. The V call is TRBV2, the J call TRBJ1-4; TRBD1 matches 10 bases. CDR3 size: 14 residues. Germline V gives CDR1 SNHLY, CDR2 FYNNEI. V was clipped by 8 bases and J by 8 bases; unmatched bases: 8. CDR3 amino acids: CASGQGVVHEKLFL. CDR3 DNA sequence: TGTGCCAGCGGACAGGGGGTAGTTCACGAAAAACTGTTTCTT.

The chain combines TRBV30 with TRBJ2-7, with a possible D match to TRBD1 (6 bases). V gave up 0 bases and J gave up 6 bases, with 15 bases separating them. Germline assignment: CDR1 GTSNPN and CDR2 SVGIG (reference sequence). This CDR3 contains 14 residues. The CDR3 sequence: CAWSVAGVSSEQYF. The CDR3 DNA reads TGTGCCTGGAGTGTAGCAGGGGTCAGTTCCGAGCAGTACTTC.

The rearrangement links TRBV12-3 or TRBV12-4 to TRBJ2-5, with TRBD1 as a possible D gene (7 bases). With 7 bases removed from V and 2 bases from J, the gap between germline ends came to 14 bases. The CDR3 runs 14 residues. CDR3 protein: CASTMTGRQETQYF. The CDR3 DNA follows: TGTGCCAGCACCATGACAGGGAGGCAAGAGACCCAGTACTTC.

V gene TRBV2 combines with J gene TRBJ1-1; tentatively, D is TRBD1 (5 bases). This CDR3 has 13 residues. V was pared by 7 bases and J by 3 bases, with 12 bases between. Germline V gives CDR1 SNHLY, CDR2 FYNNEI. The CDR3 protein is CASNRQIDTEAFF. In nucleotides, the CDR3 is TGTGCCAGCAACAGACAGATAGACACTGAAGCTTTCTTT.

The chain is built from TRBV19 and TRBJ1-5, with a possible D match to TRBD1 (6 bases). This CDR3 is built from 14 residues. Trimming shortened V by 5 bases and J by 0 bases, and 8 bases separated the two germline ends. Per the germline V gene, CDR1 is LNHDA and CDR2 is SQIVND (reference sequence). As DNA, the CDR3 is TGTGCCAGTAGTCAGACAGGTAGCAATCAGCCCCAGCATTTT. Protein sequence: CASSQTGSNQPQHF.

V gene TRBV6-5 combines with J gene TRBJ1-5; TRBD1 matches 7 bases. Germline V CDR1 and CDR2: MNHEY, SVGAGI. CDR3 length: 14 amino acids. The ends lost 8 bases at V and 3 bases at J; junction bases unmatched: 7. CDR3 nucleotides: TGTGCCAGCGGATTAGGGGGCGTCAATCAGCCCCAGCATTTT. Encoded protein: CASGLGGVNQPQHF.

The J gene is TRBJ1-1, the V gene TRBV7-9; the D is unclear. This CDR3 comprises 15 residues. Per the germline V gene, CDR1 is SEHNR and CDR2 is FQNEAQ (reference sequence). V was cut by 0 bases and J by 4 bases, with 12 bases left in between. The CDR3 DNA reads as TGTGCCAGCAGCTTAGCCCAACGTGGGAGCACTGAAGCTTTCTTT. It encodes CASSLAQRGSTEAFF.

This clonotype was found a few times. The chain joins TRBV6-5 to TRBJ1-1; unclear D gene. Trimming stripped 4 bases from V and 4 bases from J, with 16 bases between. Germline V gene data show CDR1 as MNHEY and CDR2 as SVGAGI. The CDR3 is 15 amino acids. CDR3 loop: CASSSQSAGSTEAFF. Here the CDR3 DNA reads TGTGCCAGCAGTTCCCAATCAGCAGGATCCACTGAAGCTTTCTTT.